This passage covers 13 T cell receptor beta chains from one sample sequenced in a study of cytomegalovirus exposure and HLA in healthy donors. It was with 60 Vbeta and 13 Jbeta primers that the PCR ran. Repertoires were generated with immunoSEQ multiplex PCR, while TCRdb's copy carries only in-frame clones and drops some. The table includes tens of thousands of clones, 35% to 55% detected once. Sequences were obtained from PBMCs. Receptors originate from a woman aged 45-59 years in good health and CMV-seronegative.

This chain links TRBV14 with TRBJ2-5; D perhaps matches TRBD2 (6 bases). V lost 4 bases, J lost 4 bases, and 13 bases lay in between. This CDR3 comprises 14 residues. Germline CDR1 and CDR2: SGHDN and FVKESK. The CDR3 region is CASSPRDLGETQYF. CDR3 sequence (DNA): TGTGCCAGCAGCCCCCGGGACTTAGGAGAGACCCAGTACTTC.

The CDR3 spells CASSLLAQGSGNTIYF. In nucleotides, the CDR3 is TGTGCCAGCAGCTTGCTGGCACAGGGTTCTGGAAACACCATATATTTT. The V and J genes are TRBV5-6 and TRBJ1-3; D is possibly TRBD1 (6 bases). In germline, CDR1 is SGHDT, CDR2 YYEEEE. The CDR3 sequence is 16 residues long. Trimming took off 1 base at V and 1 base at J, with 12 bases between the two ends.

The chain links TRBV27 to TRBJ1-5; TRBD1 matches at 8 bases. The CDR3 spans 15 residues. V dropped 7 bases and J dropped 0; count of bases not matched to a gene: 5. CDR1 and CDR2 (germline): MNHEY, SMNVEV (reference sequence). In DNA form, the CDR3 reads TGTGCCAGCAATTCAGGGGGCAATAGCAATCAGCCCCAGCATTTT. It codes for CASNSGGNSNQPQHF.

This clone occurred once. V and J are TRBV5-1 and TRBJ1-2; possible D gene TRBD1, 6 bases. Germline CDR1 SGHRS, CDR2 YFSETQ. Between the trimmed V and J ends, which lost 1 base and 3 bases, there was a span of 10 bases. The CDR3 has 14 residues. In nucleotides, the CDR3 is TGCGCCAGCAGCTTGTTGGGACACGACTATGGCTACACCTTC. It encodes CASSLLGHDYGYTF.

The chain joins TRBV23-1 to TRBJ2-7, with D hard to call. TRBV23-1 is annotated as an ORF whose role is uncertain. Trimming shortened V by 4 bases and J by 7 bases, and 5 bases separated the two germline ends. The CDR3 runs to 10 residues. CDR3 in DNA: TGCGCCAGCAGTCCATTTGAGCAGTACTTC. Protein: CASSPFEQYF.

V usage is TRBV5-5 and J usage is TRBJ2-1; maybe TRBD2 (7 bases). CDR3 length: 16 amino acids. The V end was cut by 0 bases, the J end by 6 bases, with 16 bases between. The germline gives CDR1 SGHKS, CDR2 YYEKEE (reference sequence). In DNA, the CDR3 is TGTGCCAGCAGCTTGGGAGGGGGGGGCTGGGGCAATGAGCAGTTCTTC. Translated: CASSLGGGGWGNEQFF.

The chain employs TRBV6-5 and TRBJ2-3, with unresolved D. The CDR3 spans 14 residues. CDR1 is MNHEY, CDR2 SVGAGI, per germline. V was cut by 2 bases and J by 4 bases, with 10 bases left in between. The CDR3 is CASSYRVVADTQYF. As DNA, the CDR3 is TGTGCCAGCAGTTACCGGGTCGTGGCAGATACGCAGTATTTT.

The chain has TRBV15 and TRBJ1-5; possibly TRBD1 for D (6 bases). This CDR3 is 16 amino acids long. The V and J ends lost 1 base and 0 bases respectively, with 10 bases between them. Germline V gives CDR1 LNHNV, CDR2 YYDKDF (reference sequence). CDR3 DNA sequence: TGTGCCACCAGCAGAGCCCGACAGGCTAGCAATCAGCCCCAGCATTTT. This translates into CATSRARQASNQPQHF.

The table lists this clone with a few counts. The rearrangement uses TRBV2 and TRBJ2-5; 15 bases agree with TRBD2. The CDR3 has 15 residues. CDR1 SNHLY and CDR2 FYNNEI come from the germline V gene. Unmatched junction bases numbered 3, after V lost 5 bases and J lost 5 bases. The CDR3 sequence: CASSPGTSGRETQYF. The CDR3 DNA is TGTGCCAGCAGTCCTGGGACTAGCGGGAGGGAGACCCAGTACTTC.

Here the CDR3 DNA reads TGCACCAGCAGCCAAGAGAGAGGGGACAGGGATGGAAAACTGTTTTTT. Protein product: CTSSQERGDRDGKLFF. The chain is built from TRBV1 and TRBJ1-4; TRBD1, the table's D call, lacks a check against the DNA. TRBV1 is a pseudogene. The CDR3 runs to 16 residues.

The CDR3 bases are TGCGCCAGCAGACCAGGGACAGGGGACGGCACTGAAGCTTTCTTT. Residues: CASRPGTGDGTEAFF. This rearrangement joins TRBV5-1 to TRBJ1-1; 10 bases fit TRBD1. The CDR3 is 15 residues long. V shed 5 bases and J 4 bases; nucleotides not matched to a gene: 8. Germline V gives CDR1 SGHRS, CDR2 YFSETQ. Supplemented by reference TRBV5-1 and TRBJ1-1, the full variable domain reads KAGVTQTPRYLIKTRGQQVTLSCSPISGHRSVSWYQQTPGQGLQFLFEYFSETQRNKGNFPGRFSGRQFSNSRSEMNVSTLELGDSALYLCASRPGTGDGTEAFFGQGTRLTVV.

A few counts support this clone. This chain uses TRBV4-1 with TRBJ2-1, with TRBD2 identical over 9 bases. Trimming at V came to 4 bases and at J to 4 bases, leaving 5 bases not matched to a gene. CDR1 is MGHRA and CDR2 is YSYEKL in the germline V gene. CDR3 length: 15 residues. CDR3 sequence (DNA): TGCGCCAGCAGCCCCCGGCTAGCGGGATACAATGAGCAGTTCTTC. Residues: CASSPRLAGYNEQFF.

The chain combines TRBV2 with TRBJ2-1; 8 bases are a match to TRBD2. Germline V CDR1 and CDR2: SNHLY, FYNNEI. With V trimmed by 6 bases and J by 5 bases, 15 bases remained unmatched. The CDR3 has 17 amino acids. CDR3 region: CASRMVVPGGGHNEQFF. The CDR3 nucleotides read TGTGCCAGCAGAATGGTCGTTCCGGGAGGGGGTCACAATGAGCAGTTCTTC.